This T cell receptor beta chain emerged from a study of cytomegalovirus exposure and HLA in healthy donors. Across the whole study: HLA-typed donors were the source of about 85 million unique TCRs, which an early data release held.

This clone appeared once. Its target is unknown. The PCR made use of 60 Vbeta and 13 Jbeta primers. Assay: immunoSEQ multiplex PCR; the TCRdb copy retains only in-frame clones and omits some. The sample yields under 200,000 clones, 80% seen once. The CDR3 totals 11 residues. With 5 bases removed from V and 6 bases from J, the gap between germline ends came to 10 bases. The V gene's germline CDR1 is SQVTM and CDR2 ANQGSEA. Findings and limits, study-wide: In vitro testing confirmed a few CMV-associated chains as specific for CMV antigens. In a later analysis, most CMV-associated TCR beta chains appeared HLA-restricted. Across HLA loci, a later analysis found differing TCR association rates, with DRB1 most and HLA-C fewest.

This TCR was sampled from a man under 40 in good health and CMV-seronegative. The sample taken for sequencing was PBMCs. The V call is TRBV29-1, the J call TRBJ1-1; D gene uncertain. CDR3 coding DNA: TGCAGCGTTCCCCTGGGCGCTGAAGCTTTCTTT. Protein: CSVPLGAEAFF.